This TCR beta chain comes out of a study of cytomegalovirus exposure and HLA in healthy donors. Study outcomes and limitations: The study put some 150 TCR beta chains on its list as cytomegalovirus-associated. Later analysis identified 16,000 or so TCR beta sequences associated with HLA alleles, using a false discovery rate threshold of 0.05. A later analysis showed HLA-associated TCR beta chains outstripping equally common others in clonal expansion.

Germline values: CDR1 ENHRY, CDR2 SYGVKD. The V end was cut by 4 bases, the J end by 1 base, with 13 bases between. This CDR3 spans 15 amino acids. This clone was seen once. The target antigen is unknown. Additional DNA sequences in this sample encode the identical CDR3. Both 60 Vbeta primers and 13 Jbeta primers went into the PCR. Data came from immunoSEQ multiplex PCR; TCRdb stores just in-frame clones and leaves some out. The sample holds about 150,000 clones, around 79% seen once. Sequenced: PBMCs. The sequence came from a man aged 50 or older in good health and CMV-seropositive. The rearrangement uses TRBV10-3 and TRBJ2-5, with a possible D match to TRBD1 (6 bases). CDR3 in DNA: TGTGCCATCAGTGCGCGGCAGGGGCCCCAAGAGACCCAGTACTTC. It encodes CAISARQGPQETQYF.